The 29 T cell receptor beta chains presented below share a single source sample, sequenced in a study of cytomegalovirus exposure and HLA in healthy donors. The study ran its PCR with 60 Vbeta and 13 Jbeta primers. Clones were read by immunoSEQ multiplex PCR, and TCRdb kept only the in-frame ones, dropping some. Of about 120,000 clones in the sample, 55% to 65% were seen once. The sample comprised PBMCs. All receptors derive from a man aged 40-49 years in good health and CMV-seropositive.

The sample holds a few counts of this clone. The J gene is TRBJ2-2, the V gene TRBV28; D is unresolved. CDR1 MDHEN and CDR2 SYDVKM come from the germline V gene. Deletions cut 5 bases from V and 8 bases from J, with 21 bases between. CDR3 length equals 16 residues. The CDR3 protein is CASSLGLSTMRGELFF. CDR3 nucleotides: TGTGCCAGCAGTCTCGGCCTTAGTACTATGAGGGGGGAGCTGTTTTTT.

This chain links TRBV5-1 with TRBJ1-1; D perhaps matches TRBD1 (6 bases). Germline V gene lookup returns CDR1 SGHRS and CDR2 YFSETQ. The V end was cut by 4 bases, the J end by 5 bases, with 18 bases between. CDR3 length: 15 residues. CDR3 loop: CASSPSMRGLTEAFF. The CDR3 DNA sequence: TGCGCCAGCAGCCCTTCCATGCGGGGGCTTACTGAAGCTTTCTTT.

The rearrangement links TRBV6-5 to TRBJ2-3; 8 positions match TRBD2. Germline V gene data show CDR1 as MNHEY and CDR2 as SVGAGI. The CDR3 contains 15 residues. V was clipped by 3 bases and J by 1 base; unmatched bases: 3. The CDR3 loop reads CASSYGRGGTDTQYF. DNA of the CDR3: TGTGCCAGCAGTTATGGGCGGGGGGGCACAGATACGCAGTATTTT.

The chain links TRBV29-1 to TRBJ2-5, with D unresolved. Germline assignment: CDR1 SQVTM and CDR2 ANQGSEA. Trimming pared 6 bases from V and 5 bases from J, leaving 10 bases between. This CDR3 spans 11 amino acids. The CDR3 is CSVGGHETQYF. For the CDR3, the DNA is TGCAGCGTCGGCGGCCACGAGACCCAGTACTTC.

V and J are TRBV9 and TRBJ2-5; 10 bases are a match to TRBD2. Germline loops: CDR1 SGDLS, CDR2 YYNGEE. Trimming cost V 4 bases and J 5 bases; bases outside gene matches: 8. This CDR3 has 15 amino acids. CDR3: CASSHSGGRVETQYF. The CDR3 DNA reads as TGTGCCAGCAGCCATAGCGGGGGGCGGGTGGAGACCCAGTACTTC. The whole variable domain, remainder taken from reference TRBV9 and TRBJ2-5, is DSGVTQTPKHLITATGQRVTLRCSPRSGDLSVYWYQQSLDQGLQFLIQYYNGEERAKGNILERFSAQQFPDLHSELNLSSLELGDSALYFCASSHSGGRVETQYFGPGTRLLVL.

This clone was seen just once. The CDR3 loop is CASSRQGVGYGYTF. The CDR3 DNA reads TGTGCCAGCAGTAGACAGGGGGTCGGCTATGGCTACACCTTC. The rearrangement links TRBV2 to TRBJ1-2, with 9 nucleotides matching TRBD1. Trimming at V came to 5 bases and at J to 4 bases, leaving 5 bases not matched to a gene. CDR3 size: 14 residues. From germline, CDR1 is SNHLY and CDR2 FYNNEI.

The rearrangement links TRBV25-1 to TRBJ2-3; D possibly corresponds to TRBD1 (6 bases). Germline V gene lookup returns CDR1 MGHDK and CDR2 SYGVNS. Trimming cost V 3 bases and J 0 bases, with 16 bases left between them. CDR3 length equals 17 residues. As DNA, the CDR3 is TGTGCCAGCAGTGACCGCCGGACAGAGCTGAGCACAGATACGCAGTATTTT. Its translation is CASSDRRTELSTDTQYF. Using reference TRBV25-1 and TRBJ2-3 for the parts outside the CDR3, the full variable domain is EADIYQTPRYLVIGTGKKITLECSQTMGHDKMYWYQQDPGMELHLIHYSYGVNSTEKGDLSSESTVSRIRTEHFPLTLESARPSHTSQYLCASSDRRTELSTDTQYFGPGTRLTVL.

V usage is TRBV18 and J usage is TRBJ2-1, with 11 bases lining up with TRBD2. Per the germline V gene, CDR1 is KGHSH and CDR2 is LQKENI. V trimming: 6 bases; J trimming: 4 bases; junction bases outside the gene matches: 2. This CDR3 spans 14 amino acids. The CDR3 nucleotides read TGTGCCAGCTCCCCTAGCGGGGGGTACAATGAGCAGTTCTTC. The encoded protein is CASSPSGGYNEQFF.

This rearrangement joins TRBV5-1 to TRBJ1-1; TRBD1 agrees at 10 bases. Trimming cost V 3 bases and J 0 bases; bases outside gene matches: 8. CDR1 is SGHRS, CDR2 YFSETQ, per germline. The CDR3 covers 17 residues. In DNA form, the CDR3 reads TGCGCCAGCAGCTATAGACCGGGACAGGGGATGAACACTGAAGCTTTCTTT. Amino acid sequence: CASSYRPGQGMNTEAFF.

The J gene is TRBJ1-1, the V gene TRBV13; TRBD1 is a possible D gene (6 bases). Trimming took 2 bases from V and 2 from J, leaving 15 bases between them. This CDR3 comprises 16 residues. The germline CDR1 and CDR2 sequences are PRHDT and FYEKMQ (reference sequence). CDR3 nucleotides: TGTGCCAGCAGCTTATTCAGGGGCGGGCCTAACACTGAAGCTTTCTTT. As protein: CASSLFRGGPNTEAFF.

The chain is built from TRBV7-9 and TRBJ1-4; the D gene is possibly TRBD1 (6 bases). The CDR3 has 15 residues. V was cut by 5 bases and J by 2 bases, with 12 bases left in between. Germline V gives CDR1 SEHNR, CDR2 FQNEAQ (reference sequence). The CDR3 region is CASSDTGRTNEKLFF. CDR3 nucleotide sequence: TGTGCCAGCAGCGATACAGGGCGGACTAATGAAAAACTGTTTTTT.

In its sample, this clone was seen a few times. The rearrangement joins TRBV6-5 to TRBJ2-3; 8 positions match TRBD2. J was trimmed by 4 bases and V by 6 bases; bases with no gene match: 6. Germline V gives CDR1 MNHEY, CDR2 SVGAGI. This CDR3 comprises 14 residues. The CDR3 region has the DNA TGTGCCAGCAGCCTCGGGGGGGCCGCAGATACGCAGTATTTT. This sequence encodes CASSLGGAADTQYF.

The chain links TRBV29-1 to TRBJ2-2; 14 nucleotides match TRBD2. CDR1 and CDR2 (germline): SQVTM, ANQGSEA. The CDR3 loop spans 15 amino acids. V trimming: 6 bases; J trimming: 6 bases; junction bases outside the gene matches: 6. CDR3: CSVPGLAGVSGELFF. The CDR3 coding sequence is TGCAGCGTCCCGGGACTAGCGGGAGTATCCGGGGAGCTGTTTTTT.

On this clone itself: The same CDR3 arises from other DNA sequences in this sample as well. The CDR3 DNA sequence: TGTGCCAGTAGTATGGGTCAGGGATCTGAAAAACTGTTTTTT. Amino acids: CASSMGQGSEKLFF. The chain combines TRBV19 with TRBJ1-4; tentative D call: TRBD1 (5 bases). V was pared by 3 bases and J by 7 bases, with 12 bases between. In germline, CDR1 is LNHDA, CDR2 SQIVND (reference sequence). There are 14 residues in the CDR3.

The rearrangement joins TRBV27 to TRBJ2-7, with D possibly matching TRBD1 (5 bases). Trimming removed 2 bases at V and 5 bases at J, with 13 bases between. There are 14 residues in the CDR3. Germline CDR1 MNHEY, CDR2 SMNVEV (reference sequence). The CDR3 loop is CASSLVQGMHEQYF. In DNA, the CDR3 is TGTGCCAGCAGTTTAGTCCAGGGTATGCACGAGCAGTACTTC.

A remark on this clone: An end of the junction differs from the germline gene, which may be a read error. V usage is TRBV29-1 and J usage is TRBJ2-2; perhaps TRBD1 as D (6 bases). Per the germline V gene, CDR1 is SQVTM and CDR2 is ANQGSEA. This CDR3 is 13 amino acids long. The CDR3 sequence: CSVDTGNPGELFF. CDR3 coding DNA: TGCAGCGTCGATACAGGGAACCCCGGGGAGCTGTTTTTT.

This clone turned up a few times. The chain employs TRBV27 and TRBJ2-5, with 9 bases matching TRBD2. The J segment lost 4 bases and the V segment lost 2 bases, leaving 11 bases of the junction unmatched. Germline V gene sequence: CDR1 MNHEY, CDR2 SMNVEV (reference sequence). The CDR3 spans 17 residues. The CDR3 protein is CASSLNALAGFGETQYF. CDR3 nucleotide sequence: TGTGCCAGCAGTTTAAATGCTCTAGCGGGGTTTGGAGAGACCCAGTACTTC.

This chain joins TRBV6-1 and TRBJ1-5; the match to TRBD1 covers 8 bases. The germline CDR1 and CDR2 sequences are MNHNS and SASEGT. This CDR3 region has 14 residues. J lost 6 bases, V lost 3 bases, and 4 bases had no gene match. CDR3 bases: TGTGCCAGCAGTGAGGACAGGGTGGTTCAGCCCCAGCATTTT. Translation: CASSEDRVVQPQHF.

This clone was detected a few times. Relative to the germline gene, one junction end is altered; a read error may explain this. The chain carries TRBV9 and TRBJ2-7; 9 nucleotides match TRBD1. The CDR3 is 11 residues long. Per the germline V gene, CDR1 is SGDLS and CDR2 is YYNGEE. The CDR3 nucleotides read TGTGCCAGCAGCTCCCGGACAGGGGTAGTCTTC. This sequence encodes CASSSRTGVVF.

The rearrangement joins TRBV28 to TRBJ1-2; 9 bases align to TRBD1. CDR1 and CDR2 from the germline V gene are MDHEN and SYDVKM. V lost 6 bases to trimming and J lost 5 bases; unmatched junction nucleotides: 7. There are 14 residues in the CDR3. This chain's CDR3 is CASRTTGGWYGYTF. The CDR3, as DNA: TGTGCCAGCAGAACAACAGGGGGCTGGTATGGCTACACCTTC.

This clone was picked up a small number of times. The genes are TRBV30 and TRBJ2-1; D unclear. The CDR3 length is 12 residues. Germline V gene sequence: CDR1 GTSNPN, CDR2 SVGIG (reference sequence). V was pared by 7 bases and J by 5 bases, with 12 bases between. The CDR3 bases are TGTGCCTCCGGTAGTTCCCACAATGAGCAGTTCTTC. It encodes CASGSSHNEQFF.

The chain is built from TRBV2 and TRBJ2-1, with 12 bases aligning to TRBD2. This CDR3 is 15 amino acids long. The V gene end was trimmed by 6 bases and the J gene end by 5 bases; junction bases not matched to a gene: 5. Looked up from germline, CDR1 is SNHLY and CDR2 is FYNNEI. This CDR3 is CASRLLAGGNNEQFF. CDR3 bases: TGTGCCAGCAGGCTACTAGCGGGGGGCAACAATGAGCAGTTCTTC.

This clone was found once. The rearrangement links TRBV15 to TRBJ1-2; D is perhaps TRBD1 (5 bases). With 0 bases removed from V and 1 base from J, the gap between germline ends came to 18 bases. There are 18 residues in the CDR3. CDR1 and CDR2 (germline): LNHNV, YYDKDF (reference sequence). The CDR3 loop reads CATSRDGGGNIFNYGYTF. CDR3 DNA sequence: TGTGCCACCAGCAGAGATGGGGGAGGGAACATATTTAACTATGGCTACACCTTC. The full variable domain, completed using reference TRBV15 and TRBJ1-2, is DAMVIQNPRYQVTQFGKPVTLSCSQTLNHNVMYWYQQKSSQAPKLLFHYYDKDFNNEADTPDNFQSRRPNTSFCFLDIRSPGLGDTAMYLCATSRDGGGNIFNYGYTFGSGTRLTVV.

The chain is built from TRBV7-9 and TRBJ1-1; D remains unclear. The CDR3 loop spans 12 amino acids. Trimming shortened V by 5 bases and J by 5 bases, and 9 bases separated the two germline ends. Germline V gives CDR1 SEHNR, CDR2 FQNEAQ (reference sequence). The CDR3, as DNA: TGTGCCAGCAGCGACGGAGGAACTGAAGCTTTCTTT. This gives the protein CASSDGGTEAFF. The full variable domain, in which reference TRBV7-9 and TRBJ1-1 provide the parts outside the CDR3, is DTGVSQNPRHKITKRGQNVTFRCDPISEHNRLYWYRQTLGQGPEFLTYFQNEAQLEKSRLLSDRFSAERPKGSFSTLEIQRTEQGDSAMYLCASSDGGTEAFFGQGTRLTVV.

V and J are TRBV6-6 and TRBJ2-3; unclear D gene. Trimming stripped 5 bases from V and 7 bases from J, with 13 bases between. The CDR3 consists of 13 residues. The germline CDR1 and CDR2 sequences are MNHNY and SVGAGI (reference sequence). The CDR3 DNA reads TGTGCCAGCAGTCCACTACTTAGCAATACGCAGTATTTT. This encodes CASSPLLSNTQYF.

The gene calls are TRBV7-9 and TRBJ1-3; D perhaps matches TRBD1 (5 bases). In germline, CDR1 is SEHNR, CDR2 FQNEAQ (reference sequence). Between the trimmed V and J ends, which lost 2 bases and 14 bases, there was a span of 13 bases. The CDR3 covers 12 residues. CDR3 sequence (DNA): TGTGCCAGCAGCTTAAATGAACAGGCAGTATATTTT. It translates to CASSLNEQAVYF.

This clone was seen a handful of times. The rearrangement joins TRBV6-5 to TRBJ2-7; no reliable D call. The germline V gene has CDR1 MNHEY and CDR2 SVGAGI. The germline V and J ends were trimmed by 0 bases and 2 bases, with 14 bases remaining between them. The CDR3 is 16 residues long. CDR3: CASSYSNSHLTYEQYF. The CDR3, as DNA: TGTGCCAGCAGTTACTCGAACAGCCACCTTACCTACGAGCAGTACTTC.

The J gene is TRBJ2-6, the V gene TRBV19; 10 nucleotides match TRBD1. Losses at the gene ends were 4 bases for V and 2 bases for J; bases not matched to a gene: 2. The CDR3 covers 16 residues. Germline V gene lookup returns CDR1 LNHDA and CDR2 SQIVND (reference sequence). The CDR3 spells CASSRQGAPGANVLTF. CDR3 nucleotide sequence: TGTGCCAGTAGTAGACAGGGGGCGCCTGGGGCCAACGTCCTGACTTTC.

The CDR3 is CASNIQGIGTEAFF. The CDR3 DNA reads as TGTGCCAGCAATATACAGGGGATAGGGACTGAAGCTTTCTTT. V is TRBV2 and J is TRBJ1-1; 7 bases match TRBD1. CDR3 size: 14 residues. Per germline, CDR1 SNHLY and CDR2 FYNNEI. Unmatched junction bases numbered 10, after V lost 7 bases and J lost 5 bases.